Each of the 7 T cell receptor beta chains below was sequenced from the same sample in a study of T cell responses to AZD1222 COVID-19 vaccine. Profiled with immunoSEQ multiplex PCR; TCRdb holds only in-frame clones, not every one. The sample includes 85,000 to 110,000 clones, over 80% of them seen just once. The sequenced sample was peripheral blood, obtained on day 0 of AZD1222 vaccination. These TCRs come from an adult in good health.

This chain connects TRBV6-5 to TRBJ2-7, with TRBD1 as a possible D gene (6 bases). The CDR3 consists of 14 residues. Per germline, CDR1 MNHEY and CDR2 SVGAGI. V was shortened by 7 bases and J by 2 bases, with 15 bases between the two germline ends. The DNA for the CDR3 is TGTGCCAGCACCATCCGGGACACTGCCTACGAGCAGTACTTC. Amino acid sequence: CASTIRDTAYEQYF.

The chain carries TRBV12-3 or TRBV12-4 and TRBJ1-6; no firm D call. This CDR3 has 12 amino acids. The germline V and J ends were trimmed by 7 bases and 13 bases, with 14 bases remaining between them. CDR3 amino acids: CASTRTTLPLHF. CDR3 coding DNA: TGTGCCAGCACCCGAACGACCCTTCCCCTCCACTTT.

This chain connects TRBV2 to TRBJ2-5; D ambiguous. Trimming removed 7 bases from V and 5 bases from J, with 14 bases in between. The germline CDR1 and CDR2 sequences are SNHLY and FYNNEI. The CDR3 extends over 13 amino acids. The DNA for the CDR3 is TGTGCCAGCACCCAGAGCGTAGGTGAGACCCAGTACTTC. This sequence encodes CASTQSVGETQYF. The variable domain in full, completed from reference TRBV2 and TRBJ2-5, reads EPEVTQTPSHQVTQMGQEVILRCVPISNHLYFYWYRQILGQKVEFLVSFYNNEISEKSEIFDDQFSVERPDGSNFTLKIRSTKLEDSAMYFCASTQSVGETQYFGPGTRLLVL.

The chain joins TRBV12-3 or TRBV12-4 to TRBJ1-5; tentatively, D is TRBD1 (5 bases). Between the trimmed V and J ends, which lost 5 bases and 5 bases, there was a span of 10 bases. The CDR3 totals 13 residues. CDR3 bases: TGTGCCAGCAGTCGGGGGAGGGATCAGCCCCAGCATTTT. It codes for CASSRGRDQPQHF.

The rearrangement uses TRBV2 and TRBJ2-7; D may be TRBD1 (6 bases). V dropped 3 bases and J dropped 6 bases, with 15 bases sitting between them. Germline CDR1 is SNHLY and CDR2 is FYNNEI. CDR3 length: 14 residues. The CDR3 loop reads CASSDANRVVEQYF. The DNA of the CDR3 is TGTGCCAGCAGTGATGCGAACAGGGTAGTCGAGCAGTACTTC.

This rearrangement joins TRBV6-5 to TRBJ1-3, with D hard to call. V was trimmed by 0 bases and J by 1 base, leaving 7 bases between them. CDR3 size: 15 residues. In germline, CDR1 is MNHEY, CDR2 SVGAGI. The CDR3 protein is CASSYSTESGNTIYF. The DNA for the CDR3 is TGTGCCAGCAGTTACTCGACGGAATCTGGAAACACCATATATTTT.

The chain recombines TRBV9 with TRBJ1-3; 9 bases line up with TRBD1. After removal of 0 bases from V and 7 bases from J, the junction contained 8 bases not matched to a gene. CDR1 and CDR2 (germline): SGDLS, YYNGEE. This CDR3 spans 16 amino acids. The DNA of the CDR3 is TGTGCCAGCAGCGTAGGAGGGCCCGGGACAGGGAACACCATATATTTT. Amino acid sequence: CASSVGGPGTGNTIYF.